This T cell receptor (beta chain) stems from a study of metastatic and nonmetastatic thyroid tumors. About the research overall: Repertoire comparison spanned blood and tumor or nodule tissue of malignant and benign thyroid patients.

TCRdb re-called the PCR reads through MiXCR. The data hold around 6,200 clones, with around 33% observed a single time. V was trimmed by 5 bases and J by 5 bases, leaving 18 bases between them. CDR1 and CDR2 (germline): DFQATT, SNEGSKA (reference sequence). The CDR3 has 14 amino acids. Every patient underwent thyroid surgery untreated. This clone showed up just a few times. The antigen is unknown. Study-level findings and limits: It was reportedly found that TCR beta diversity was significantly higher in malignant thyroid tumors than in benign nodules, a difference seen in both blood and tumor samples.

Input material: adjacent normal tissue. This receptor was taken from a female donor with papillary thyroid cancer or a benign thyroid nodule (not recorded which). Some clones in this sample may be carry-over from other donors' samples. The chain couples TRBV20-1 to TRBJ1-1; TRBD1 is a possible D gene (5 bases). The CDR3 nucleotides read TGCAGTGCTTCCCCCCTACAGGAGGGGACTGAAGCTTTCTTT. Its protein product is CSASPLQEGTEAFF.